This is a list of T cell receptor beta chains from one sample in a study of OX40 agonist ivuxolimab in advanced cancers. TCRdb keeps only in-frame clones here, not all; method: immunoSEQ multiplex PCR. The sample includes fewer than 85,000 clones, around 86% of them seen just once. The specimen comprised CD4+ or CD8+ T cells sorted from blood, sampled in a trial of the OX40 agonist ivuxolimab. The receptors derive from an adult with an advanced solid tumor such as melanoma, head and neck, liver or kidney cancer. CDR3s include the opening cysteine and the closing phenylalanine or tryptophan. D genes are given only for firm matches. Clone size appears in some rows only: once, few, many, or a class for an expanded clone.

d_call	v_call	clone_size	j_call	cdr3_aa	cdr3_nt
.	TRBV5-1	.	TRBJ2-1	CASSSGRGSSSYNEQFF	TGCGCCAGCAGCTCCGGTCGGGGGTCGAGCTCCTACAATGAGCAGTTCTTC
TRBD1	TRBV5-1	.	TRBJ2-4	CASIPGTVYPSNIQYF	TGCGCCAGCATTCCGGGGACAGTTTACCCCTCAAACATTCAGTACTTC
TRBD1	TRBV5-1	.	TRBJ2-2	CASSRPRDRGSQDTGELFF	TGCGCCAGCAGCCGGCCCCGGGACAGGGGGTCCCAAGACACCGGGGAGCTGTTTTTT
TRBD2	TRBV27	.	TRBJ2-1	CASSFQGSGRLPYNEQFF	TGTGCCAGCAGTTTCCAAGGTAGCGGGAGGCTGCCCTACAATGAGCAGTTCTTC
TRBD2	TRBV5-1	few	TRBJ2-3	CASSSGGGGTDTQYF	TGCGCCAGCAGCTCCGGGGGCGGGGGGACAGATACGCAGTATTTT
.	TRBV28	.	TRBJ1-3	CASSPQGGFSGNTIYF	TGTGCCAGCAGTCCCCAGGGTGGATTCTCTGGAAACACCATATATTTT
.	TRBV7-6	.	TRBJ2-5	CASSSGETQYF	TGTGCCAGCAGCTCTGGGGAGACCCAGTACTTC
.	TRBV5-4	.	TRBJ1-2	CASSLSRGPYGYTF	TGTGCCAGCAGCTTAAGCCGGGGCCCCTATGGCTACACCTTC
TRBD1	TRBV7-9	.	TRBJ1-5	CASSQETGTQHF	TGTGCCAGCAGCCAAGAGACAGGGACCCAGCATTTT
.	TRBV9	.	TRBJ2-2	CASSVAFRDNTGELFF	TGTGCCAGCAGCGTAGCTTTCAGAGATAACACCGGGGAGCTGTTTTTT
.	TRBV14	once	TRBJ1-2	CASSPYGGNYGYTF	TGTGCCAGCAGTCCCTACGGGGGCAACTATGGCTACACCTTC
.	TRBV12-5	.	TRBJ2-7	CASCPGGVSEQYF	TGTGCTAGCTGCCCAGGGGGGGTGAGCGAGCAGTACTTC
TRBD1	TRBV5-6	.	TRBJ2-5	CASSLGTDQETQYF	TGTGCCAGCAGCTTAGGGACAGACCAAGAGACCCAGTACTTC
.	TRBV5-8	.	TRBJ1-4	CASSFPGQGTNEKLFF	TGTGCCAGCAGCTTCCCCGGACAAGGAACTAATGAAAAACTGTTTTTT
.	TRBV5-6	.	TRBJ1-6	CASSLAGSSNSPLHF	TGTGCCAGCAGCTTGGCCGGCAGCAGTAATTCACCCCTCCACTTT
.	TRBV7-9	.	TRBJ1-1	CASSLRPGTEAFF	TGTGCCAGCAGCTTGCGGCCAGGCACTGAAGCTTTCTTT